This T cell receptor (beta chain) was identified during a study of beta chain features in type 1 diabetes. Study results and caveats: At VDJ recombination sites, type 1 diabetes patients had fewer insertions and more deleted nucleotides. Patients' naive, central memory and Treg TCRB repertoires seemed closer to one another than those of healthy donors. All four CD4+ subsets from Type 1 diabetes patients carried moderately but significantly shorter TCRB CDR3s.

Every isolated RNA sample was fully reverse transcribed, so sequencing captured expressed TCRB transcripts. TCRdb keeps only in-frame clones here, not all; method: immunoSEQ multiplex PCR. The table shows some 640,000 clones, with 11% to 15% occurring only once. The CDR3 runs to 12 residues. V was clipped by 4 bases and J by 10 bases, with 13 bases between them. The germline V gene has CDR1 SEHNR and CDR2 FQNEAQ (reference sequence). Points on this clone: The target antigen is unknown.

Sort purity for all populations was recorded as exceeding 98%. The sequenced sample was naive CD4+ T cells from blood. V gene TRBV7-9 combines with J gene TRBJ1-1; D not resolved. This TCR was sampled from a man aged 18 to 29 with type 1 diabetes. Here the CDR3 DNA reads TGTGCCAGCAGCTCCCGGCCGGGTGGAGCTTTCTTT. This translates into CASSSRPGGAFF.